What follows are 20 T cell receptor beta chains derived from one specimen sequenced in a study of cytomegalovirus exposure and HLA in healthy donors (TCRdb year 2017). Library generation was performed with the immunoSEQ multiplex PCR assay. A mixture of 60 forward primers for TCR Vbeta segments and 13 reverse primers for TCR Jbeta segments was used in the multiplex PCR. Held by TCRdb, this immuneACCESS table contains in-frame sequences only and omits some clones. Under half of the omission traces to an unresolved V gene where checked; the cause of the rest is unknown. This sample has a few hundred thousand clones in its table, and 80% of those were observed once. The ten largest clones capture about 0.28% of the sample. Input material: PBMCs. The receptors were gathered from a girl aged 2-9 years in good health and CMV-seronegative.

This sequence joins TRBV7-8 and TRBJ2-7; D gene unclear. This CDR3 comprises 16 residues. Germline V gene sequence: CDR1 SGHVS, CDR2 FQNEAQ. Trimming removed 2 bases at V and 0 bases at J, with 14 bases between. In nucleotides, the CDR3 is TGTGCCAGCAGCTTATATGTAGATTTTAGCTCCTACGAGCAGTACTTC. Translating gives CASSLYVDFSSYEQYF.

The chain joins TRBV21-1 to TRBJ1-5; the D segment call TRBD1 is taken from the table without a DNA check. TRBV21-1 is a documented pseudogene. CDR3 size: 14 residues. CDR3 DNA sequence: TGTGCCAGCAGCATACAGGGATTCGGTCAGCCCCAGCATTTT. Amino acids: CASSIQGFGQPQHF.

The V and J genes are TRBV27 and TRBJ1-5; TRBD1 matches at 7 bases. CDR3 length equals 14 residues. With 4 bases clipped from V and 7 bases from J, the junction kept 7 bases outside the gene matches. The germline gives CDR1 MNHEY, CDR2 SMNVEV (reference sequence). Here the CDR3 DNA reads TGTGCCAGCAGTTCAGGACAGGTCACCCAGCCCCAGCATTTT. The encoded protein is CASSSGQVTQPQHF.

The V and J genes are TRBV20-1 and TRBJ1-4; D not resolved. The V end lost 6 bases, the J end lost 10 bases, and 12 bases lay between the germline ends. Looked up from germline, CDR1 is DFQATT and CDR2 is SNEGSKA (reference sequence). This CDR3 region has 11 residues. The CDR3, as DNA: TGCAGTGCCCCTCGGTTTGGAAAACTGTTTTTT. It yields the protein CSAPRFGKLFF.

This chain joins TRBV6-1 and TRBJ2-5, with TRBD2 matching 10 bases. The CDR3 length is 15 residues. V was pared by 8 bases and J by 5 bases, with 11 bases of the junction left unmatched. From germline, CDR1 is MNHNS and CDR2 SASEGT. CDR3: CASGTQSGGVETQYF. The CDR3 DNA sequence: TGTGCCAGCGGAACCCAAAGCGGGGGGGTTGAGACCCAGTACTTC.

The V and J genes are TRBV5-4 and TRBJ2-1; 7 nucleotides match TRBD1. CDR1 SGHNT and CDR2 YYREEE come from the germline V gene (reference sequence). The CDR3 has 14 amino acids. V trimming: 4 bases; J trimming: 8 bases; junction bases outside the gene matches: 9. For the CDR3, the DNA is TGTGCCAGCAGCCCGGACAGGACTTACGATGAGCAGTTCTTC. It is translated as CASSPDRTYDEQFF.

The V call is TRBV5-4, the J call TRBJ2-5; TRBD2 might be the D (5 bases). V gave up 0 bases and J gave up 3 bases, with 9 bases separating them. Germline CDR1 SGHNT, CDR2 YYREEE (reference sequence). The CDR3 extends over 14 amino acids. The CDR3 sequence: CASSLASQEETQYF. CDR3 in DNA: TGTGCCAGCAGCTTGGCTAGCCAAGAAGAGACCCAGTACTTC.

J is TRBJ1-4 and V is TRBV5-6; 8 nucleotides align to TRBD1. The length of the CDR3 is 14 residues. V dropped 1 base and J dropped 8; count of bases not matched to a gene: 4. The V gene's germline CDR1 is SGHDT and CDR2 YYEEEE. Written as DNA, the CDR3 is TGTGCCAGCAGCTTGTTTACAGGGGGGGAAAAACTGTTTTTT. Protein: CASSLFTGGEKLFF. The entire variable domain, with the rest obtained from reference TRBV5-6 and TRBJ1-4, is as follows: DAGVTQSPTHLIKTRGQQVTLRCSPKSGHDTVSWYQQALGQGPQFIFQYYEEEERQRGNFPDRFSGHQFPNYSSELNVNALLLGDSALYLCASSLFTGGEKLFFGSGTQLSVL.

This clone was recorded only once. The chain uses TRBV9 and TRBJ2-2, with D possibly TRBD2 on 6 matching bases. The V and J ends lost 0 bases and 2 bases respectively, with 8 bases between them. The CDR3 is 15 amino acids. Germline values: CDR1 SGDLS, CDR2 YYNGEE. The CDR3 loop is CASSVAGLNTGELFF. The CDR3 coding sequence is TGTGCCAGCAGCGTAGCGGGACTTAACACCGGGGAGCTGTTTTTT. The whole variable domain, remainder taken from reference TRBV9 and TRBJ2-2, is DSGVTQTPKHLITATGQRVTLRCSPRSGDLSVYWYQQSLDQGLQFLIQYYNGEERAKGNILERFSAQQFPDLHSELNLSSLELGDSALYFCASSVAGLNTGELFFGEGSRLTVL.

The genes are TRBV7-6 and TRBJ1-3; D possibly corresponds to TRBD1 (5 bases). V was pared by 5 bases and J by 0 bases, with 8 bases between. The CDR3 length is 14 residues. Per the germline V gene, CDR1 is SGHVS and CDR2 is FNYEAQ. The CDR3 spells CASSADSSGNTIYF. The CDR3 nucleotides are TGTGCCAGCAGCGCCGACAGCTCTGGAAACACCATATATTTT.

This chain links TRBV10-3 with TRBJ1-2, with D possibly matching TRBD1 (5 bases). CDR1 is ENHRY, CDR2 SYGVKD, per germline. Trimming took 7 bases from V and 5 from J, leaving 11 bases between them. The CDR3 sequence is 12 residues long. CDR3 coding DNA: TGTGCCATCAAGACGGAGGGGTATGGCTACACCTTC. The encoded protein is CAIKTEGYGYTF.

CDR3 DNA sequence: TGTGCCAGCCTCTTACTAAGTAGCGGGAGTTCCCTCAGCTCCTACAATGAGCAGTTCTTC. Its translation: CASLLLSSGSSLSSYNEQFF. V is TRBV27 and J is TRBJ2-1; 9 bases map to TRBD2. Germline CDR1 is MNHEY and CDR2 is SMNVEV (reference sequence). Losses at the gene ends were 8 bases for V and 0 bases for J; bases not matched to a gene: 20. The CDR3 loop spans 20 amino acids.

The chain links TRBV28 to TRBJ1-4; perhaps TRBD1 as D (6 bases). CDR1 is MDHEN, CDR2 SYDVKM, per germline. The CDR3 has 17 amino acids. V was pared by 4 bases and J by 7 bases, with 22 bases between. In nucleotides, the CDR3 is TGTGCCAGCAGTTACAGGGCTCTTCTCGGGGGGTCTGAAAAACTGTTTTTT. This gives the protein CASSYRALLGGSEKLFF.

The chain has TRBV29-1 and TRBJ2-7; D perhaps matches TRBD2 (5 bases). Per germline, CDR1 SQVTM and CDR2 ANQGSEA. The CDR3 runs 14 residues. Trimming took off 3 bases at V and 2 bases at J, with 14 bases between the two ends. The CDR3 reads CSVDGSGSTYEQYF. CDR3 bases: TGCAGCGTTGATGGGTCGGGATCCACCTACGAGCAGTACTTC.

The rearrangement uses TRBV10-3 and TRBJ1-6, with D maybe TRBD1 (6 bases). V lost 7 bases to trimming and J lost 4 bases, with 11 bases between them. CDR1 ENHRY and CDR2 SYGVKD come from the germline V gene. The CDR3 is made up of 14 amino acids. The CDR3 coding sequence is TGTGCCATCAATCCAGGGACATATAATTCACCCCTCCACTTT. Amino acid sequence: CAINPGTYNSPLHF.

V gene TRBV7-9 combines with J gene TRBJ1-1; TRBD1 aligns across 7 bases. There are 14 residues in the CDR3. With V trimmed by 5 bases and J by 6 bases, 9 bases remained unmatched. Germline V gene lookup returns CDR1 SEHNR and CDR2 FQNEAQ (reference sequence). The CDR3 DNA is TGTGCCAGCAGCCAACAGGGGTTTTTGTCTGAAGCTTTCTTT. Translation: CASSQQGFLSEAFF. Using reference TRBV7-9 and TRBJ1-1 for the parts outside the CDR3, the full variable domain is DTGVSQNPRHKITKRGQNVTFRCDPISEHNRLYWYRQTLGQGPEFLTYFQNEAQLEKSRLLSDRFSAERPKGSFSTLEIQRTEQGDSAMYLCASSQQGFLSEAFFGQGTRLTVV.

This clone occurred a few times. J is TRBJ1-6 and V is TRBV18; 7 bases agree with TRBD1. This CDR3 region has 14 residues. CDR1 KGHSH and CDR2 LQKENI come from the germline V gene. Unmatched junction bases numbered 6, after V lost 6 bases and J lost 7 bases. In DNA form, the CDR3 reads TGTGCCAGCTCTCCGACAGGGCTAAATTCACCCCTCCACTTT. This sequence encodes CASSPTGLNSPLHF.

This clone occurred a few times. The V and J genes are TRBV10-3 and TRBJ2-5; 15 nucleotides match TRBD2. The trim removed 8 bases at V and 4 bases at J, leaving 11 bases unmatched. Germline V gene lookup returns CDR1 ENHRY and CDR2 SYGVKD. This CDR3 is 17 amino acids long. The CDR3 DNA is TGTGCCATCGGCCGGACTAGCGGGGGGGGTTTAGGAGAGACCCAGTACTTC. It translates to CAIGRTSGGGLGETQYF.

The gene calls are TRBV23-1 and TRBJ1-4, with a possible D match to TRBD1 (5 bases). TRBV23-1 is an open reading frame, and its role is uncertain. The CDR3 contains 15 residues. The V and J ends lost 0 bases and 2 bases respectively, with 7 bases between them. This chain's CDR3 is CASSQSGGTNEKLFF. The CDR3 nucleotides read TGCGCCAGCAGTCAATCCGGGGGGACTAATGAAAAACTGTTTTTT.

The chain employs TRBV5-4 and TRBJ2-7; D perhaps matches TRBD1 (6 bases). V was pared by 3 bases and J by 6 bases, with 19 bases between. The CDR3 loop spans 15 amino acids. Germline V gives CDR1 SGHNT, CDR2 YYREEE (reference sequence). Here the CDR3 reads CASSSGAASQFEQYF. The CDR3 DNA reads TGTGCCAGCAGCTCAGGGGCGGCTAGCCAGTTCGAGCAGTACTTC.